The T cell receptor (beta chain) under discussion was sequenced for a study of T-cell reconstitution after alpha-beta-depleted transplantation in children. Researchers prepared the TCRbeta library using unique molecular identifiers, the study reports. MiXCR, applied by TCRdb to the PCR reads, yields one record per CDR3 protein. Seen here are 220,000 or so distinct CDR3 sequences, 6.5% to 9% observed once, and the top ten hold 5% to 8%. Study findings and constraints: Once a year had passed after transplant, T-cell counts and diversity came mostly from newly produced T cells. Reportedly, roughly two months post-transplant, alpha-beta T cells arose from several hundred expanded graft clones. Surviving thymic progenitors and recipient T cells were the source of high TCRbeta diversity at day 60 in some patients.

V dropped 5 bases and J dropped 0 bases, with 7 bases sitting between them. CDR3 length equals 12 residues. Germline V gene sequence: CDR1 SQVTM, CDR2 ANQGSEA. This clonotype was seen many times. Antigen specificity is unknown. This clonotype was sampled from a male patient younger than 18 who had a stem cell transplant for acute lymphoblastic leukemia, so the T cells may come from the graft donor. The source material was PBMCs, mostly from graft donor cells, sampled 180 days after TCRalphabeta/CD19-depleted stem cell transplant. V and J are TRBV29-1 and TRBJ2-5; no clear D gene. The CDR3 DNA reads TGCAGCGTTATGCCGTACCAAGAGACCCAGTACTTC. The encoded protein is CSVMPYQETQYF.